This T cell receptor (beta chain) emerged from a study of OX40 agonist ivuxolimab in advanced cancers. Study background: Having had anti-PD-1, anti-PD-L1 or anti-CTLA-4 therapy before was allowed, and roughly 40% had some. Broader study findings: CD4+ and CD8+ T cells in blood underwent clonal expansion by week 6 at 0.1 to 3.0 mg/kg.

In regard to this clone: The target antigen is unknown.

V lost 0 bases, J lost 10 bases, and 10 bases lay in between. Germline V gives CDR1 LGHNA, CDR2 YNFKEQ. CDR3 size: 13 residues. The method was immunoSEQ multiplex PCR; TCRdb's version includes in-frame clones alone and lacks a portion of them. The sample shows under 85,000 clones, 85% to 95% of them seen only once. This clonotype was sampled from an adult with an advanced solid tumor such as melanoma, head and neck, liver or kidney cancer. This chain uses TRBV4-2 with TRBJ2-1; tentative D call: TRBD2 (6 bases). Here the sequenced sample was CD4+ or CD8+ T cells sorted from blood, taken in a trial of the OX40 agonist ivuxolimab. The CDR3 bases are TGTGCCAGCAGCCAAGACGGAGGGCGGGAGCAGTTCTTC. Protein sequence: CASSQDGGREQFF.